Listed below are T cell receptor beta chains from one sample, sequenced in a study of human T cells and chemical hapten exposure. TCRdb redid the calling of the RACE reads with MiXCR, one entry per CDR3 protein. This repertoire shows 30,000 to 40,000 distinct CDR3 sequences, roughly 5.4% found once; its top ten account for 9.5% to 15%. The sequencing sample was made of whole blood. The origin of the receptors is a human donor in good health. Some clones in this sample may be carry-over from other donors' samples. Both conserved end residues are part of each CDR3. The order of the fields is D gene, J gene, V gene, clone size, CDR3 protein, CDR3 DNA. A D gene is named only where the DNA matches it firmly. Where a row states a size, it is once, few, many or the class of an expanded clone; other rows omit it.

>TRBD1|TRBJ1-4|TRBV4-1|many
CASSPRTGGYEKLFF
TGCGCCAGCAGCCCCCGGACAGGGGGATATGAAAAACTGTTTTTT
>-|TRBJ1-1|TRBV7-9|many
CASLGFMNTEAFF
TGTGCCAGCCTGGGATTTATGAACACTGAAGCTTTCTTT
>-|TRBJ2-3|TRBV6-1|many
CASSEKTGPESPDTQYF
TGTGCCAGCAGTGAAAAGACCGGACCGGAGTCGCCAGATACGCAGTATTTT
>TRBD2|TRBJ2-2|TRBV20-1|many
CSARDPREGNTGELFF
TGCAGTGCTAGGGATCCCAGGGAGGGGAACACCGGGGAGCTGTTTTTT
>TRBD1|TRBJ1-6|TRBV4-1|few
CASSQEPDRANSPLHF
TGCGCCAGCAGCCAAGAGCCTGACAGGGCTAATTCACCCCTCCACTTT
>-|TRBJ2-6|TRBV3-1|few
CASSQDPTQYSGANVLTF
TGTGCCAGCAGCCAAGATCCCACGCAGTACTCTGGGGCCAACGTCCTGACTTTC
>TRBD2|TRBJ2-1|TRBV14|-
CASSPWTSGGLYNEQFF
TGTGCCAGCAGCCCCTGGACTAGCGGGGGTCTCTACAATGAGCAGTTCTTC
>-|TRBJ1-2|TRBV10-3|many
CAITSGSSGYTF
TGTGCCATCACCTCAGGGTCTAGTGGCTACACCTTC
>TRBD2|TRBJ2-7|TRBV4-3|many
CASSQETSGGRSPGEQYF
TGCGCCAGCAGCCAAGAAACTAGCGGGGGACGGTCGCCTGGCGAGCAGTACTTC
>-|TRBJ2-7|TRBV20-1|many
CSAGRTNSYEQYF
TGCAGTGCTGGTAGGACTAACTCCTACGAGCAGTACTTC
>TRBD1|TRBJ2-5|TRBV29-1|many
CSVDRTGGRETQYF
TGCAGCGTAGACCGGACAGGGGGTAGGGAGACCCAGTACTTC
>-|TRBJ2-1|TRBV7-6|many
CASSFSSSNEQFF
TGTGCCAGCAGCTTCTCTTCCTCCAATGAGCAGTTCTTC
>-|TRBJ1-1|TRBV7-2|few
CASSFRGGQEAFF
TGTGCCAGCAGCTTCAGGGGAGGACAGGAAGCTTTCTTT
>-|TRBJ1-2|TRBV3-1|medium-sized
CASSPPSSGLDYGYTF
TGTGCCAGCAGCCCCCCTAGCTCGGGGCTTGACTATGGCTACACCTTC
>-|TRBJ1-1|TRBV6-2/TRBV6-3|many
CASSSYPDRPNTEAFF
TGTGCCAGCAGTTCATACCCAGACAGGCCGAACACTGAAGCTTTCTTT
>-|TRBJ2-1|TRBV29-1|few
CSVEDPTSVQFF
TGCAGCGTTGAAGATCCGACCTCCGTCCAGTTCTTC
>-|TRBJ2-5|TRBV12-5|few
CASGLIPGSETQYF
TGTGCTAGTGGTTTAATACCGGGCTCCGAGACCCAGTACTTC
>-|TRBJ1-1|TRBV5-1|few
CASSSDGATELTEAFF
TGCGCCAGCAGCTCCGATGGGGCGACGGAGCTTACTGAAGCTTTCTTT
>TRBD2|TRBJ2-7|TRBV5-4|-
CASRGGGLAGGNYEQYF
TGTGCCAGCAGGGGCGGAGGACTAGCGGGGGGAAACTACGAGCAGTACTTC
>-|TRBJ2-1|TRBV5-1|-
CASSLDQFGGNEQFF
TGCGCCAGCAGCTTGGACCAGTTTGGCGGCAATGAGCAGTTCTTC
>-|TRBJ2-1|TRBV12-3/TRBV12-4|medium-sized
CASSPSGLKKQFF
TGTGCCAGCAGTCCGAGCGGTCTCAAAAAGCAGTTCTTC
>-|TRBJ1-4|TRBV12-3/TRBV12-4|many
CASSKLTGPTTNEKLFF
TGTGCCAGCAGCAAGCTCACCGGACCGACAACTAATGAAAAACTGTTTTTT
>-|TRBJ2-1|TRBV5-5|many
CASSGTRTNEQFF
TGTGCCAGCAGCGGAACTAGGACCAATGAGCAGTTCTTC
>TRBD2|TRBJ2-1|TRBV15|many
CATSRVTSGRNEQFF
TGTGCCACCAGCAGAGTGACTAGCGGGAGAAATGAGCAGTTCTTC
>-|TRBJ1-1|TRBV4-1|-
CASSQPGMAAEAFF
TGCGCCAGCAGCCAACCCGGGATGGCTGCTGAAGCTTTCTTT
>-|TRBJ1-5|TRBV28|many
CASSYYTSYSNQPQHF
TGTGCCAGCAGCTATTACACCTCTTATAGCAATCAGCCCCAGCATTTT
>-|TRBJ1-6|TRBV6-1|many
CASSPPLRETYNSPLHF
TGTGCCAGCAGTCCTCCGTTAAGGGAGACTTATAATTCACCCCTCCACTTT
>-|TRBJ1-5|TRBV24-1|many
CATSDLTTSYQHF
TGTGCCACCAGTGATTTGACGACATCCTACCAGCATTTT
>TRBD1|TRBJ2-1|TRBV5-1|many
CASSSNQGAAYNEQFF
TGCGCCAGCAGCTCCAACCAGGGGGCTGCCTACAATGAGCAGTTCTTC
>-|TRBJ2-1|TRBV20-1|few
CSAIPAGAYRDEQFF
TGCAGTGCGATCCCGGCGGGGGCCTACCGGGATGAGCAGTTCTTC
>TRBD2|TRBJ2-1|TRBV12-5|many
CASAEGGRNEQFF
TGTGCTAGTGCCGAGGGAGGGAGGAATGAGCAGTTCTTC
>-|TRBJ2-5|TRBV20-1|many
CSARADRGSQYF
TGCAGTGCTAGAGCCGACCGGGGGTCCCAGTACTTC
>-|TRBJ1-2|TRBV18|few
CASSPVGRTYGYTF
TGTGCCAGCTCCCCGGTAGGGAGAACTTATGGCTACACCTTC